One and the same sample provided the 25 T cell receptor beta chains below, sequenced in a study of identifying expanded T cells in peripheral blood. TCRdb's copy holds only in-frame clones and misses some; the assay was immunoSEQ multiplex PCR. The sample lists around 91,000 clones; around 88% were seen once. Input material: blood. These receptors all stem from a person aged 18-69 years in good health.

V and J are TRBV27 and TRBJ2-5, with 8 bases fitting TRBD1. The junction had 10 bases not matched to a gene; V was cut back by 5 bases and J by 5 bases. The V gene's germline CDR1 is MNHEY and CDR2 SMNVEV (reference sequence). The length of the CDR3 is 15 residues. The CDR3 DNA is TGTGCCAGCAGTCCATGGGGGGACAGGACGGAGACCCAGTACTTC. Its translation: CASSPWGDRTETQYF.

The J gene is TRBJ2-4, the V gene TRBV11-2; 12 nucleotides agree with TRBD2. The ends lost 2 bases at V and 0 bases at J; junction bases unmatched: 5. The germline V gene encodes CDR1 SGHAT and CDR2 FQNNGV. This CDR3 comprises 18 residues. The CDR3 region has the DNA TGTGCCAGCAGCTTATGGCTAGCGGGAGGGGTAGCCAAAAACATTCAGTACTTC. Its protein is CASSLWLAGGVAKNIQYF.

The CDR3 sequence is CASSYLAGSYNEQFF. CDR3 bases: TGTGCCAGCAGTTACCTAGCGGGGTCCTACAATGAGCAGTTCTTC. This chain joins TRBV6-5 and TRBJ2-1; 9 bases are a match to TRBD2. The CDR3 runs to 15 residues. Germline V lookup: CDR1 MNHEY, CDR2 SVGAGI. With V trimmed by 2 bases and J by 1 base, 0 bases remained unmatched.

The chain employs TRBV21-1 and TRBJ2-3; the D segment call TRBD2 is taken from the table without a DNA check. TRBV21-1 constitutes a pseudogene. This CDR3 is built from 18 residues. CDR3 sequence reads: CASSKGRRLACSTDTQYF. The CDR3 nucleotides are TGTGCCAGCAGCAAAGGGAGGAGACTAGCGTGTAGCACAGATACGCAGTATTTT.

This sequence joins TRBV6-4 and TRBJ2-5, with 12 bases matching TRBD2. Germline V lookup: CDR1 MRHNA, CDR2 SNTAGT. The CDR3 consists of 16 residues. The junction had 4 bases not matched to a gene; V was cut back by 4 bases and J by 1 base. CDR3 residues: CASSALAGGSQETQYF. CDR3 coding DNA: TGTGCCAGCAGTGCCCTAGCGGGAGGGTCCCAAGAGACCCAGTACTTC.

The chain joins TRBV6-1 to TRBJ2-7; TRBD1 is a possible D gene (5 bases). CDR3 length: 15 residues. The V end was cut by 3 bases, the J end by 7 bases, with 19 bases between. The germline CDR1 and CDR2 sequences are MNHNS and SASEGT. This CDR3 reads CASSDVAGAVWEQYF. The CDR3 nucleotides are TGTGCCAGCAGTGATGTGGCTGGGGCGGTCTGGGAGCAGTACTTC.

The CDR3 sequence: CASSLRPAGFGEGRRAGYTF. The CDR3 DNA sequence: TGTGCCAGCAGCTTAAGACCCGCGGGCTTTGGGGAGGGTCGCCGAGCGGGCTACACCTTC. The gene calls are TRBV7-3 and TRBJ1-2; D remains unclear. The CDR3 has 20 residues. V lost 1 base and J lost 8, with 32 bases in between. Germline V lookup: CDR1 SGHTA, CDR2 FQGTGA.

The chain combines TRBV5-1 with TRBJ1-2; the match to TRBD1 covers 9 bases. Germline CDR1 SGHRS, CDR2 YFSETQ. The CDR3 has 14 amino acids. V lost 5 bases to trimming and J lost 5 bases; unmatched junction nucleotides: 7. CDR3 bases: TGCGCCAGCAGTTTCGACAGGGGGAGGTATGGCTACACCTTC. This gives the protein CASSFDRGRYGYTF.

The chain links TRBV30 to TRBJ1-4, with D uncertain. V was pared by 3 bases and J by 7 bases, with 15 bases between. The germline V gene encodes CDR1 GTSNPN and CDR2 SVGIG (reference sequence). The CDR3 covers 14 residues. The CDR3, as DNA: TGTGCCTGGAGGGCATCCCGGGATGTTGAAAAACTGTTTTTT. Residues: CAWRASRDVEKLFF.

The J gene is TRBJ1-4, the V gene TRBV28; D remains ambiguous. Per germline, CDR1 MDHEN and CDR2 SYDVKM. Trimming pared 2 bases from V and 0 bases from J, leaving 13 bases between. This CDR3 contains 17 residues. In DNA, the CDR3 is TGTGCCAGCAGTTTACCCCCCAGAAAAACAACTAATGAAAAACTGTTTTTT. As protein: CASSLPPRKTTNEKLFF. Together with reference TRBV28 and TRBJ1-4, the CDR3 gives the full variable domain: DVKVTQSSRYLVKRTGEKVFLECVQDMDHENMFWYRQDPGLGLRLIYFSYDVKMKEKGDIPEGYSVSREKKERFSLILESASTNQTSMYLCASSLPPRKTTNEKLFFGSGTQLSVL.

CDR3: CASRPRTGIVSEAFF. CDR3 nucleotide sequence: TGTGCCAGCAGACCTCGGACAGGGATAGTTAGTGAAGCTTTCTTT. The chain has TRBV5-4 and TRBJ1-1; 8 bases line up with TRBD1. CDR1 SGHNT and CDR2 YYREEE come from the germline V gene (reference sequence). This CDR3 has 15 residues. The junction had 13 bases not matched to a gene; V was cut back by 5 bases and J by 7 bases.

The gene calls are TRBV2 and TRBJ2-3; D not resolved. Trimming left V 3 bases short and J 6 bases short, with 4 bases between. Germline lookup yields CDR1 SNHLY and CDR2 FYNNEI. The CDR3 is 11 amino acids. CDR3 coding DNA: TGTGCCAGCAGTGACGCGGATACGCAGTATTTT. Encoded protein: CASSDADTQYF.

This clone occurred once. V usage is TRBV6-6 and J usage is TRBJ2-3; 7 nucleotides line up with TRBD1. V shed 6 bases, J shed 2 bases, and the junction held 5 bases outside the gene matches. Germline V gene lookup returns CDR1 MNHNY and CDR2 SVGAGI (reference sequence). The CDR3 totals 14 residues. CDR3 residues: CASSRQGATDTQYF. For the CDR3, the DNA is TGTGCCAGCAGCCGACAGGGTGCCACAGATACGCAGTATTTT.

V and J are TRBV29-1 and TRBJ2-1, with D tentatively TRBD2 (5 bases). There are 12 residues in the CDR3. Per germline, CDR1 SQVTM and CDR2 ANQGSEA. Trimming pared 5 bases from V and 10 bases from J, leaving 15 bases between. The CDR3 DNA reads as TGCAGCGTTCCCTTCGCCCCGGGGGAGCAGTTCTTC. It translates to CSVPFAPGEQFF.

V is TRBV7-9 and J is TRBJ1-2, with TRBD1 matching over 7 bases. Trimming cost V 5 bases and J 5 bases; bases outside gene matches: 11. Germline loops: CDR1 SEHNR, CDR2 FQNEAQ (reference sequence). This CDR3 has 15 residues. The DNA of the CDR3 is TGTGCCAGCAGCGGGTGGACAGGAGTCATTTATGGCTACACCTTC. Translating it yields CASSGWTGVIYGYTF.

The CDR3: CASSTGPGGHGYTF. The CDR3 nucleotides are TGTGCCAGCAGCACCGGGCCAGGGGGCCATGGCTACACCTTC. The V and J genes are TRBV7-3 and TRBJ1-2, with TRBD1 identical over 8 bases. This CDR3 spans 14 amino acids. Germline V gene lookup returns CDR1 SGHTA and CDR2 FQGTGA. The J segment lost 6 bases and the V segment lost 5 bases, leaving 8 bases of the junction unmatched.

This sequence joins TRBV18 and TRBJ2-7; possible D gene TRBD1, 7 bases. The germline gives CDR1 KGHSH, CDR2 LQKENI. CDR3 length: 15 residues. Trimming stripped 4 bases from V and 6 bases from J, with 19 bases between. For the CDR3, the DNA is TGTGCCAGCTCACTCTTAGACAGGGCGGGGAGCGAGCAGTACTTC. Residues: CASSLLDRAGSEQYF.

CDR3 region: CASSPDYVYNEQFF. The CDR3 bases are TGTGCCAGCAGCCCCGACTACGTCTACAATGAGCAGTTCTTC. This sequence joins TRBV9 and TRBJ2-1, with D perhaps matching TRBD2 (5 bases). Trimming took off 4 bases at V and 3 bases at J, with 11 bases between the two ends. This CDR3 region has 14 residues. Per germline, CDR1 SGDLS and CDR2 YYNGEE.

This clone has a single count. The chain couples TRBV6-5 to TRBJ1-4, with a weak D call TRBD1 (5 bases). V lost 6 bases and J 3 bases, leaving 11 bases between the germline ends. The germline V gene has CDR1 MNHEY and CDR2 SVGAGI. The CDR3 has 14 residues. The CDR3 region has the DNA TGTGCCAGCAGAAGACAGATAGCTAATGAAAAACTGTTTTTT. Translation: CASRRQIANEKLFF.

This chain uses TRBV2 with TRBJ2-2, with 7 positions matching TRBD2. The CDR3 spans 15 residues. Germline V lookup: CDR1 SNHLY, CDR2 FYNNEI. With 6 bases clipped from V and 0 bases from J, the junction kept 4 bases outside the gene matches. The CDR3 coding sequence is TGTGCCAGCAGGACTAGCTTCTCGAACACCGGGGAGCTGTTTTTT. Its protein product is CASRTSFSNTGELFF. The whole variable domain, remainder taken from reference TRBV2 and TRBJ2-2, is EPEVTQTPSHQVTQMGQEVILRCVPISNHLYFYWYRQILGQKVEFLVSFYNNEISEKSEIFDDQFSVERPDGSNFTLKIRSTKLEDSAMYFCASRTSFSNTGELFFGEGSRLTVL.

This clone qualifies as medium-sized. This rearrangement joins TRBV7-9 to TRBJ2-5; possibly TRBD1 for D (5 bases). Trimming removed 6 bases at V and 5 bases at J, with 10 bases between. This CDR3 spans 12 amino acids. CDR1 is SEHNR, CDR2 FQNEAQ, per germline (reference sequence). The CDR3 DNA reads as TGTGCCAGCAGACAGGAAGGGGAGACCCAGTACTTC. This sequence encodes CASRQEGETQYF.

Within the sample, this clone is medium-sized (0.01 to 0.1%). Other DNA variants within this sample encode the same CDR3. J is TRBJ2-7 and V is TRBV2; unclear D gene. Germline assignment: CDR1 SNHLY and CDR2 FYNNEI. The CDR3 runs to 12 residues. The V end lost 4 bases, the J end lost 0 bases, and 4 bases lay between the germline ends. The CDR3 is CASSASSYEQYF. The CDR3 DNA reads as TGTGCCAGCAGTGCCAGCTCCTACGAGCAGTACTTC.

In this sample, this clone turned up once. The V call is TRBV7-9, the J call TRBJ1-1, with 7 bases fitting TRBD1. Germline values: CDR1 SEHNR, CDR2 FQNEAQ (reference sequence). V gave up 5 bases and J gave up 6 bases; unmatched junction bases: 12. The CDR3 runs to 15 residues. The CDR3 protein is CASSTDRGTAPEAFF. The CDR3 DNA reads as TGTGCCAGCAGCACCGACCGTGGGACAGCCCCTGAAGCTTTCTTT.

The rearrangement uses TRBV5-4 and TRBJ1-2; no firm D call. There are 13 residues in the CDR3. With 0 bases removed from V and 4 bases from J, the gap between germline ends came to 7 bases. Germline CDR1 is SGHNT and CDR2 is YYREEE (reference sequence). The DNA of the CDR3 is TGTGCCAGCAGCTTGGATGGGTCCTATGGCTACACCTTC. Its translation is CASSLDGSYGYTF.

Here the CDR3 reads CASSIEGTPSYEQYF. DNA for the CDR3: TGTGCCAGTAGTATAGAAGGGACACCATCTTACGAGCAGTACTTC. The genes are TRBV19 and TRBJ2-7; weak D call: TRBD1 (6 bases). The germline gives CDR1 LNHDA, CDR2 SQIVND (reference sequence). The CDR3 is 15 residues long. V lost 0 bases to trimming and J lost 4 bases, with 13 bases between them.